This record concerns one T cell receptor (beta chain) sequence. The antigen is unknown. This record belongs to a study of blood T cells in healthy people across ages. A second roughly 6 to 12 cycle PCR used barcoded and J-beta primers. Each of the samples gave a minimum of 2.5 million paired-end reads that contained CDR3. Each CDR3 protein gets one entry after TCRdb re-called the 5' RACE reads with MiXCR. The sample lists about 1,500,000 distinct CDR3 sequences, 42% occurring once. Every participating donor contributed 7.5 to 10 milliliters of peripheral blood through a draw. Researchers isolated at least 6 million PBMCs per sample. Germline loops: CDR1 SNHLY, CDR2 FYNNEI. Trimming shortened V by 10 bases and J by 2 bases, and 14 bases separated the two germline ends. This CDR3 spans 14 amino acids. Whole-study results and caveats: Long-lived donors exceeded aged donors in naive CD4+ cells and diversity.

The sequence derives from a woman aged 18-29 years in good health. The chain is built from TRBV2 and TRBJ1-4; D may be TRBD1 (6 bases). Sequencing input: blood. This CDR3 is CATTADSTNEKLFF. As DNA, the CDR3 is TGTGCCACCACAGCGGACAGCACTAATGAAAAACTGTTTTTT.